This TCR beta chain was obtained from a study of blood T cells in healthy people across ages. The study drew donors from healthy Caucasian individuals in Russia aged roughly 6 to 90. This CDR3 spans 13 amino acids. Then a second PCR, running roughly 7 to 12 cycles, was carried out with a sample-barcoded 5' primer and a J-beta primer mix. Any given sample supplied a minimum of 2.5 million CDR3-containing paired-end reads. TCRdb redid the calling of the 5' RACE reads with MiXCR, one entry per CDR3 protein. In the table there are 1.6 million or so distinct CDR3 sequences, roughly a third of which are singletons. This clonotype was observed a single time. One end of the junction fails to match germline, which may point to a read error.

This receptor was obtained from a woman under 40 in good health. Sequenced: blood. The chain combines TRBV12-3 or TRBV12-4 with TRBJ2-5; D unresolved. In DNA, the CDR3 is TGTGCCAACAGTTTAAAACAGTGGGAGACCCAGTACTTC. Translation: CANSLKQWETQYF.